A single sample is the source of the 20 T cell receptor beta chains below, sequenced in a study of blood T cell repertoires in COVID-19. Some clones are missing from TCRdb's copy, which holds only in-frame ones; the method was immunoSEQ multiplex PCR. The sample contains about 270,000 clones, roughly 85% of which appear only once. Input material: PBMCs or T cells enriched from blood (not recorded which). These receptor sequences come from a woman aged 45-59 years with acute COVID-19.

The CDR3 here is CASSQTVMNTEAFF. CDR3 nucleotide sequence: TGTGCCAGCAGTCAGACAGTGATGAACACTGAAGCTTTCTTT. The J gene is TRBJ1-1, the V gene TRBV2, with TRBD1 as a possible D gene (5 bases). CDR1 SNHLY and CDR2 FYNNEI come from the germline V gene. This CDR3 region has 14 residues. V was trimmed by 5 bases and J by 0 bases, leaving 10 bases between them.

The chain combines TRBV10-3 with TRBJ1-1, with 8 positions matching TRBD1. The V segment lost 4 bases and the J segment 3 bases; nucleotides outside the gene matches: 16. Germline assignment: CDR1 ENHRY and CDR2 SYGVKD. The CDR3 has 18 amino acids. In DNA, the CDR3 is TGTGCCATCAGTGCTCTTATGGCAGGGGGCGGAGAGGACACTGAAGCTTTCTTT. It translates to CAISALMAGGGEDTEAFF.

The chain carries TRBV18 and TRBJ1-5; 9 bases match TRBD1. This CDR3 is 17 amino acids long. Germline CDR1 KGHSH, CDR2 LQKENI. V was pared by 6 bases and J by 1 base, with 10 bases of the junction left unmatched. CDR3 residues: CASSAGTGHQSNQPQHF. The CDR3 DNA reads as TGTGCCAGCTCGGCCGGGACAGGGCATCAAAGCAATCAGCCCCAGCATTTT.

The gene calls are TRBV13 and TRBJ1-6, with 12 bases fitting TRBD1. Germline CDR1 is PRHDT and CDR2 is FYEKMQ (reference sequence). The ends lost 5 bases at V and 6 bases at J; junction bases unmatched: 2. This CDR3 has 15 amino acids. CDR3 nucleotide sequence: TGTGCCAGCAGCCTGGGACAGGGGGCTAATTCACCCCTCCACTTT. This codes for CASSLGQGANSPLHF.

The rearrangement joins TRBV10-3 to TRBJ1-1; no clear D gene. This CDR3 contains 13 residues. CDR1 is ENHRY and CDR2 is SYGVKD in the germline V gene. V shed 2 bases and J shed 5 bases, with 9 bases lying between them. The CDR3 sequence: CAISENRRTEAFF. Written as DNA, the CDR3 is TGTGCCATCAGTGAGAACAGACGGACTGAAGCTTTCTTT.

This clone has more than one count but fewer than ten. V is TRBV7-6 and J is TRBJ2-7; 10 bases line up with TRBD2. The germline V gene encodes CDR1 SGHVS and CDR2 FNYEAQ. This CDR3 has 18 residues. V was pared by 5 bases and J by 6 bases, with 19 bases of the junction left unmatched. CDR3 in DNA: TGTGCCAGCAGCGCGAACCCTGCTAGCGGGGGATATCGGGTCGAGCAGTACTTC. Its translation: CASSANPASGGYRVEQYF. The full variable domain, its missing parts supplied by reference TRBV7-6 and TRBJ2-7, is GAGVSQSPRYKVTKRGQDVALRCDPISGHVSLYWYRQALGQGPEFLTYFNYEAQQDKSGLPNDRFSAERPEGSISTLTIQRTEQRDSAMYRCASSANPASGGYRVEQYFGPGTRLTVT.

The genes are TRBV5-1 and TRBJ1-1; 10 nucleotides match TRBD1. V shed 4 bases, J shed 0 bases, and the junction held 3 bases outside the gene matches. Germline V gene lookup returns CDR1 SGHRS and CDR2 YFSETQ. CDR3 size: 15 residues. CDR3 DNA: TGCGCCAGCAGCCTGGGACAGGGGATGAACACTGAAGCTTTCTTT. It translates to CASSLGQGMNTEAFF.

The chain uses TRBV7-9 and TRBJ1-1; D gene unclear. Trimming removed 4 bases at V and 1 base at J, with 10 bases between. Germline-derived CDR1 and CDR2 are SEHNR and FQNEAQ (reference sequence). The CDR3 loop spans 14 amino acids. The CDR3 here is CASSSTGRNTEAFF. The CDR3 bases are TGTGCCAGCAGCTCTACCGGGAGGAACACTGAAGCTTTCTTT.

This sequence joins TRBV6-5 and TRBJ1-5; D is uncertain. The CDR3 sequence is 13 residues long. Trimming took off 4 bases at V and 7 bases at J, with 11 bases between the two ends. Germline-derived CDR1 and CDR2 are MNHEY and SVGAGI. CDR3 region: CASSWADVQPQHF. CDR3 nucleotides: TGTGCCAGCAGTTGGGCCGACGTGCAGCCCCAGCATTTT.

J is TRBJ2-7 and V is TRBV2; TRBD1 might be the D (7 bases). V was trimmed by 8 bases and J by 0 bases, leaving 20 bases between them. Per the germline V gene, CDR1 is SNHLY and CDR2 is FYNNEI. This CDR3 has 16 residues. The DNA of the CDR3 is TGTGCCAGCCTCCCCCCTTGGGGGGACAGCTCCTACGAGCAGTACTTC. Its translation is CASLPPWGDSSYEQYF.

The rearrangement joins TRBV6-5 to TRBJ2-1; D is possibly TRBD2 (5 bases). This CDR3 spans 15 amino acids. Trimming left V 6 bases short and J 1 base short, with 13 bases between. Germline V gene lookup returns CDR1 MNHEY and CDR2 SVGAGI. In DNA, the CDR3 is TGTGCCAGCAGACGGGGAGTCGGATCCTACAATGAGCAGTTCTTC. Protein: CASRRGVGSYNEQFF.

The chain is built from TRBV29-1 and TRBJ1-6; D gene uncertain. The CDR3 is 13 residues long. Looked up from germline, CDR1 is SQVTM and CDR2 is ANQGSEA. The V end was cut by 6 bases, the J end by 10 bases, with 16 bases between. The CDR3 DNA is TGCAGCGTGGGAGAGGGTCTAGGGTCACCCCTCCACTTT. Translated: CSVGEGLGSPLHF.

The rearrangement links TRBV6-2 or TRBV6-3 to TRBJ1-1; 8 bases are a match to TRBD1. J was trimmed by 2 bases and V by 5 bases; bases with no gene match: 10. Germline-derived CDR1 and CDR2 are MNHEY and SVGEGT. CDR3 size: 16 residues. The CDR3 coding sequence is TGTGCCAGCAGTCGAGGGAGGACAGGGTTAAACACTGAAGCTTTCTTT. This translates into CASSRGRTGLNTEAFF.

Only a few counts were recorded for this clone. V gene TRBV4-1 combines with J gene TRBJ1-1, with no clear D. Per the germline V gene, CDR1 is MGHRA and CDR2 is YSYEKL. Trimming took 0 bases from V and 6 from J, leaving 20 bases between them. CDR3 length equals 17 residues. The CDR3 sequence is CASSQDFYSSRSPEAFF. Here the CDR3 DNA reads TGCGCCAGCAGCCAAGATTTCTACTCTAGTCGGAGCCCTGAAGCTTTCTTT.

The chain's CDR3 is CASSEWLAGVPSSGANVLTF. CDR3 nucleotide sequence: TGTGCCAGCAGTGAATGGCTAGCGGGGGTCCCTTCCTCTGGGGCCAACGTCCTGACTTTC. The V gene is TRBV2, the J gene TRBJ2-6, with 10 bases that match TRBD2. The germline gives CDR1 SNHLY, CDR2 FYNNEI. V shed 2 bases, J shed 0 bases, and the junction held 10 bases outside the gene matches. The CDR3 totals 20 residues.

The chain is built from TRBV3-1 (or the pseudogene TRBV3-2) and TRBJ1-5; tentative D call: TRBD1 (5 bases). CDR1 is LGHDT and CDR2 is YNNKEL in the germline V gene (reference sequence). V was shortened by 1 base and J by 4 bases, with 11 bases between the two germline ends. CDR3 length: 15 amino acids. The chain's CDR3 is CASSQGMGLNQPQHF. In DNA, the CDR3 is TGTGCCAGCAGCCAAGGCATGGGGCTTAATCAGCCCCAGCATTTT.

This clone was counted once. The chain combines TRBV14 with TRBJ1-4; D is unclear. CDR1 SGHDN and CDR2 FVKESK come from the germline V gene. The V end was cut by 3 bases, the J end by 1 base, with 21 bases between. CDR3 length: 19 amino acids. CDR3 amino acids: CASSQRQGPQRGTNEKLFF. As DNA, the CDR3 is TGTGCCAGCAGCCAGCGTCAAGGGCCTCAACGGGGAACTAATGAAAAACTGTTTTTT.

The chain uses TRBV24-1 and TRBJ2-1; tentatively, D is TRBD1 (7 bases). CDR1 and CDR2 (germline): KGHDR, SFDVKD. CDR3 length equals 18 residues. The ends were cut back, 4 bases at V and 4 bases at J, with 22 bases in the middle. DNA for the CDR3: TGTGCCACCAGTGAGCCATCAGGGGGGCTGACCGATTACAATGAGCAGTTCTTC. The encoded protein is CATSEPSGGLTDYNEQFF.

The rearrangement uses TRBV6-6 and TRBJ2-5, with D possibly TRBD1 on 6 matching bases. In germline, CDR1 is MNHNY, CDR2 SVGAGI (reference sequence). V was pared by 0 bases and J by 2 bases, with 7 bases between. CDR3 length: 14 amino acids. This CDR3 is CASSYSQGQETQYF. In DNA, the CDR3 is TGTGCCAGCAGTTACTCTCAGGGGCAAGAGACCCAGTACTTC.

The chain uses TRBV4-1 and TRBJ1-4, with 7 bases lining up with TRBD1. J lost 3 bases, V lost 4 bases, and 5 bases had no gene match. The CDR3 loop spans 15 amino acids. Germline V lookup: CDR1 MGHRA, CDR2 YSYEKL. CDR3 sequence: CASSRVTGSNEKLFF. CDR3 nucleotide sequence: TGCGCCAGCAGCCGAGTGACAGGGTCTAATGAAAAACTGTTTTTT.